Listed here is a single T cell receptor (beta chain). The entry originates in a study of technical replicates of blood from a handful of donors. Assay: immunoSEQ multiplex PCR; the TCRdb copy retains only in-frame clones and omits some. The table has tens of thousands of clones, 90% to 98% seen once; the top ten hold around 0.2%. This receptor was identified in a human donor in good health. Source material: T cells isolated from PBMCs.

The CDR3 region has the DNA TGCGCCAGCAGCCAAACGGGACAGGGATCCTACAATGAGCAGTTCTTC. It yields the protein CASSQTGQGSYNEQFF. The rearrangement joins TRBV4-1 to TRBJ2-1, with 9 bases identical to TRBD1. The CDR3 is 16 amino acids. CDR1 MGHRA and CDR2 YSYEKL come from the germline V gene. V was pared by 2 bases and J by 1 base, with 3 bases of the junction left unmatched.